Listed here are 17 T cell receptor beta chains from one sample, sequenced in a study of PD-1 blockade in classical Hodgkin lymphoma. Brentuximab vedotin exposure varied among the patients, all of whom had relapsed after autologous stem cell transplantation. Generated by immunoSEQ multiplex PCR, the TCRdb table keeps only in-frame clones and is missing some. The data show 40,000 to 60,000 clones, around 78% seen once. Sequenced here: peripheral blood mononuclear cells (PBMCs), sampled before the second cycle of nivolumab. These receptors all stem from a human donor with classical Hodgkin lymphoma.

This clone came up a few times. The rearrangement links TRBV4-3 to TRBJ2-7; D is possibly TRBD2 (5 bases). Trimming cost V 11 bases and J 5 bases, with 10 bases left between them. The CDR3 extends over 10 amino acids. Per germline, CDR1 LGHNA and CDR2 YSLEER. The CDR3 sequence: CAGLRDEQYF. The DNA for the CDR3 is TGCGCCGGACTGAGAGACGAGCAGTACTTC.

This chain uses TRBV2 with TRBJ2-1, with 8 bases fitting TRBD2. After removal of 5 bases from V and 0 bases from J, the junction contained 9 bases not matched to a gene. The CDR3 consists of 17 residues. Germline CDR1 and CDR2: SNHLY and FYNNEI. The CDR3 sequence: CASSPRVAGLSYNEQFF. CDR3 sequence (DNA): TGTGCCAGCAGTCCCCGGGTAGCGGGACTCTCCTACAATGAGCAGTTCTTC. The whole variable domain, filled in from reference TRBV2 and TRBJ2-1, reads EPEVTQTPSHQVTQMGQEVILRCVPISNHLYFYWYRQILGQKVEFLVSFYNNEISEKSEIFDDQFSVERPDGSNFTLKIRSTKLEDSAMYFCASSPRVAGLSYNEQFFGPGTRLTVL.

The chain uses TRBV11-2 and TRBJ1-5, with D possibly TRBD1 on 6 matching bases. CDR1 is SGHAT and CDR2 is FQNNGV in the germline V gene. The V and J ends lost 5 bases and 2 bases respectively, with 16 bases between them. The CDR3 extends over 16 amino acids. The CDR3 nucleotides read TGTGCCAGCAGCCCGGGGGGGGCGCATGGCAATCAGCCCCAGCATTTT. Amino acid sequence: CASSPGGAHGNQPQHF.

This clone has only a few counts. J is TRBJ1-2 and V is TRBV27, with D perhaps matching TRBD1 (5 bases). CDR1 MNHEY and CDR2 SMNVEV come from the germline V gene (reference sequence). The germline V and J ends were trimmed by 1 base and 6 bases, with 9 bases remaining between them. The CDR3 length is 13 residues. The CDR3 DNA sequence: TGTGCCAGCAGTTTATTTGGGGCGAATGGCTACACCTTC. Amino acids: CASSLFGANGYTF.

The rearrangement uses TRBV29-1 and TRBJ1-1; D is perhaps TRBD1 (6 bases). Germline assignment: CDR1 SQVTM and CDR2 ANQGSEA. The CDR3 has 11 residues. Trimming cost V 7 bases and J 1 base, with 7 bases left between them. The CDR3 protein is CSATGNTEAFF. CDR3 sequence (DNA): TGCAGCGCGACAGGGAACACTGAAGCTTTCTTT.

DNA of the CDR3: TGCAGCGTTGTCGGGACCCGGGAGGTTGGAAACACCATATATTTT. It is translated as CSVVGTREVGNTIYF. V and J are TRBV29-1 and TRBJ1-3; tentative D call: TRBD1 (5 bases). V shed 4 bases and J shed 3 bases, with 16 bases lying between them. The CDR3 extends over 15 amino acids. Germline CDR1 and CDR2: SQVTM and ANQGSEA.

CDR3 in amino acids: CASSSPGTGDRNTIYF. The CDR3 DNA sequence: TGTGCCAGCAGTTCCCCAGGGACAGGGGATCGAAACACCATATATTTT. The chain combines TRBV28 with TRBJ1-3; 10 nucleotides agree with TRBD1. The junction had 8 bases not matched to a gene; V was cut back by 4 bases and J by 5 bases. Germline V gene sequence: CDR1 MDHEN, CDR2 SYDVKM. This CDR3 has 16 amino acids.

V and J are TRBV10-3 and TRBJ1-3, with a weak D call TRBD1 (6 bases). The germline gives CDR1 ENHRY, CDR2 SYGVKD. The CDR3 is 12 amino acids. The V end was cut by 5 bases, the J end by 7 bases, with 9 bases between. CDR3 amino acids: CAISQQGNTIYF. CDR3 bases: TGTGCCATCAGTCAACAGGGTAACACCATATATTTT.

The J gene is TRBJ1-6, the V gene TRBV6-5, with D unresolved. The CDR3 contains 15 residues. The germline gives CDR1 MNHEY, CDR2 SVGAGI. Trimming cost V 0 bases and J 6 bases, with 9 bases left between them. The CDR3 region has the DNA TGTGCCAGCAGTTACTCGAGCGTCAGTAATTCACCCCTCCACTTT. It encodes CASSYSSVSNSPLHF.

This clone qualifies as medium-sized. V gene TRBV9 combines with J gene TRBJ1-1; D is uncertain. Trimming took off 0 bases at V and 4 bases at J, with 19 bases between the two ends. The CDR3 is 17 residues long. The germline V gene has CDR1 SGDLS and CDR2 YYNGEE. Here the CDR3 DNA reads TGTGCCAGCAGCGTAGGAGGGATCCCTAGTATCGGCACTGAAGCTTTCTTT. Translation gives CASSVGGIPSIGTEAFF.

This chain joins TRBV4-1 and TRBJ2-3, with 13 nucleotides matching TRBD2. Germline V gene sequence: CDR1 MGHRA, CDR2 YSYEKL. The CDR3 is made up of 16 amino acids. The junction had 7 bases not matched to a gene; V was cut back by 4 bases and J by 6 bases. In DNA form, the CDR3 reads TGCGCCAGCAGCCCGAGGACTAGCGGGAGTGGCGATACGCAGTATTTT. Amino acid sequence: CASSPRTSGSGDTQYF.

This clone came up a few times. V usage is TRBV6-5 and J usage is TRBJ1-5; a possible D gene is TRBD1 (5 bases). Germline V CDR1 and CDR2: MNHEY, SVGAGI. Trimming pared 2 bases from V and 3 bases from J, leaving 11 bases between. The CDR3 sequence is 15 residues long. CDR3 in amino acids: CASSYGTSPNQPQHF. Written as DNA, the CDR3 is TGTGCCAGCAGTTACGGGACCTCACCCAATCAGCCCCAGCATTTT.

The chain carries TRBV4-2 and TRBJ1-3; the D gene is possibly TRBD1 (5 bases). V was cut by 3 bases and J by 2 bases, with 8 bases left in between. CDR3 length equals 14 residues. CDR1 is LGHNA, CDR2 YNFKEQ, per germline. This chain's CDR3 is CASSQAGTGNTIYF. In DNA form, the CDR3 reads TGTGCCAGCAGCCAGGCAGGGACTGGAAACACCATATATTTT.

V usage is TRBV11-2 and J usage is TRBJ2-7; 8 bases are a match to TRBD2. With 6 bases clipped from V and 6 bases from J, the junction kept 4 bases outside the gene matches. This CDR3 contains 12 residues. The germline gives CDR1 SGHAT, CDR2 FQNNGV. DNA of the CDR3: TGTGCCAGCAGACAAAGCGGGGGCGAGCAGTACTTC. It yields the protein CASRQSGGEQYF.

Worth noting for this clone: Different DNA sequences within this sample yield the same CDR3. V usage is TRBV18 and J usage is TRBJ1-2, with TRBD1 matching over 7 bases. V lost 2 bases to trimming and J lost 4 bases; unmatched junction nucleotides: 4. The CDR3 runs to 14 residues. CDR1 is KGHSH and CDR2 is LQKENI in the germline V gene. The CDR3: CASSPTGEGYGYTF. In DNA form, the CDR3 reads TGTGCCAGCTCACCAACAGGGGAGGGCTATGGCTACACCTTC.

J is TRBJ2-7 and V is TRBV7-2; TRBD1 agrees at 9 bases. The length of the CDR3 is 15 residues. The J segment lost 5 bases and the V segment lost 5 bases, leaving 10 bases of the junction unmatched. Germline V gives CDR1 SGHTA, CDR2 FQGNSA. This CDR3 reads CASSPRGTGMDEQYF. CDR3 sequence (DNA): TGTGCCAGCAGCCCGCGGGGGACAGGGATGGACGAGCAGTACTTC.

The chain is built from TRBV15 and TRBJ2-3; perhaps D is TRBD1 or TRBD2 (5 bases each). V dropped 6 bases and J dropped 0 bases, with 13 bases sitting between them. Germline CDR1 LNHNV, CDR2 YYDKDF (reference sequence). CDR3 length: 15 amino acids. This CDR3 is CATRRLGRSTDTQYF. The CDR3 DNA is TGTGCCACCAGGCGGCTGGGACGTAGCACAGATACGCAGTATTTT. Full variable domain (outside the CDR3, taken from reference TRBV15 and TRBJ2-3): DAMVIQNPRYQVTQFGKPVTLSCSQTLNHNVMYWYQQKSSQAPKLLFHYYDKDFNNEADTPDNFQSRRPNTSFCFLDIRSPGLGDTAMYLCATRRLGRSTDTQYFGPGTRLTVL.